This TCR beta chain was recovered during a study of T cells in Graves' hyperthyroidism and ophthalmopathy. It was RNA transcripts that yielded the amplified TCR beta CDR3 regions. A set of HTBI primers served as the primers for a first-round RT-PCR of the TCR CDR3. A single record per CDR3 protein comes from TCRdb applying MiXCR to the multiplex PCR reads. The sample has some 460,000 distinct CDR3 sequences, about a sixth seen once; the top ten hold 11% to 15%. J gave up 9 bases and V 4 bases, and 3 bases lay outside the gene matches. CDR3 size: 12 residues. CDR1 is SGHTA and CDR2 is FQGNSA in the germline V gene. Uncontrolled infection, other autoimmune disease, pregnancy or lactation barred patients from enrollment.

Sequencing was done on a sample of blood. This sequence originates from a woman aged 18-29 years with Graves' hyperthyroidism. J is TRBJ1-5 and V is TRBV7-2, with 7 bases identical to TRBD1. CDR3 residues: CASSYRGGPQHF. DNA of the CDR3: TGTGCCAGCAGCTACAGGGGTGGGCCCCAGCATTTT. Complete variable domain (other parts from reference TRBV7-2 and TRBJ1-5): GAGVSQSPSNKVTEKGKDVELRCDPISGHTALYWYRQSLGQGLEFLIYFQGNSAPDKSGLPSDRFSAERTGGSVSTLTIQRTQQEDSAVYLCASSYRGGPQHFGDGTRLSIL.